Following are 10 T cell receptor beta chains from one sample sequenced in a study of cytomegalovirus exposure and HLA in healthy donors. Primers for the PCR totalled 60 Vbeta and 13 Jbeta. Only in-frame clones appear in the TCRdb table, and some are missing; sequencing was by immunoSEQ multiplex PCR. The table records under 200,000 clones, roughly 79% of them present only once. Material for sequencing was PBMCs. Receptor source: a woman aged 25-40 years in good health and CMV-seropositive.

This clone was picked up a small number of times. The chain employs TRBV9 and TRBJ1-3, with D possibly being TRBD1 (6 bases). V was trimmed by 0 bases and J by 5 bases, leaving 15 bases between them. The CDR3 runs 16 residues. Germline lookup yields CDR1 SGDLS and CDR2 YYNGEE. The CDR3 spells CASSVALQGLRNTIYF. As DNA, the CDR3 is TGTGCCAGCAGCGTAGCCCTACAGGGATTGAGAAACACCATATATTTT.

The CDR3 loop is CASSLLRGLSTEAFF. The CDR3 nucleotides are TGTGCCAGCAGTTTACTAAGGGGGCTGAGTACTGAAGCTTTCTTT. The chain combines TRBV27 with TRBJ1-1; TRBD1 matches at 7 bases. J was trimmed by 5 bases and V by 2 bases; bases with no gene match: 8. The CDR3 spans 15 residues. CDR1 and CDR2 from the germline V gene are MNHEY and SMNVEV (reference sequence).

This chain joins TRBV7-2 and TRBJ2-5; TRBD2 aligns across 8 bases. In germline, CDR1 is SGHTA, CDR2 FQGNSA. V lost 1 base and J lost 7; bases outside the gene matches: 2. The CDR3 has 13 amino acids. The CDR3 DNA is TGTGCCAGCAGCTTAGGGCTAGCGGGGACCCAGTACTTC. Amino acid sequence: CASSLGLAGTQYF.

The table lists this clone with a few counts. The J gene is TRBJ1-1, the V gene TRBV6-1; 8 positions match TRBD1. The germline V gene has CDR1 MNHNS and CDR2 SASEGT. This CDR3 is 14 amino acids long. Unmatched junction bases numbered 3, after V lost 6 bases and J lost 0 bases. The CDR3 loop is CASRTTGVNTEAFF. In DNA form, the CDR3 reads TGTGCCAGCAGAACGACAGGGGTGAACACTGAAGCTTTCTTT.

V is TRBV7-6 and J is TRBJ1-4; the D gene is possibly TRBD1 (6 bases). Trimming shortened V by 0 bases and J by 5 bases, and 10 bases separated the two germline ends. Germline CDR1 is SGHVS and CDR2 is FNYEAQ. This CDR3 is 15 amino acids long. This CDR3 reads CASSLADSQNEKLFF. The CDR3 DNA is TGTGCCAGCAGCTTAGCGGACAGTCAAAATGAAAAACTGTTTTTT.

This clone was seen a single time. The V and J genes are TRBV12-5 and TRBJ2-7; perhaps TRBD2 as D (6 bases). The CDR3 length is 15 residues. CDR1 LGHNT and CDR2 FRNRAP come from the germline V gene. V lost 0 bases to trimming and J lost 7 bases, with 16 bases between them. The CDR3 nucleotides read TGTGCTAGTGGTTTGGTACGCAACGGGGCGGGGGAGCAGTACTTC. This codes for CASGLVRNGAGEQYF. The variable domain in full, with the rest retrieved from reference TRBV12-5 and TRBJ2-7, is DARVTQTPRHKVTEMGQEVTMRCQPILGHNTVFWYRQTMMQGLELLAYFRNRAPLDDSGMPKDRFSAEMPDATLATLKIQPSEPRDSAVYFCASGLVRNGAGEQYFGPGTRLTVT.

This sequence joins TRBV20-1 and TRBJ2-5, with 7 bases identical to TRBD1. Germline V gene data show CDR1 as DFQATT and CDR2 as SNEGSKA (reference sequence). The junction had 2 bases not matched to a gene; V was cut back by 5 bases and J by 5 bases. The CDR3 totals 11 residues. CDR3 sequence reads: CSADRAETQYF. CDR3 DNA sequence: TGCAGTGCTGACAGGGCGGAGACCCAGTACTTC.

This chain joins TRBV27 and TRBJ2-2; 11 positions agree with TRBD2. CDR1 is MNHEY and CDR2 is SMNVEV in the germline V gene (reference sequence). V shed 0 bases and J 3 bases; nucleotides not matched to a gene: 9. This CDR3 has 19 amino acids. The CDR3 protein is CASSLSTPGLAVDTGELFF. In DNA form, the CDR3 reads TGTGCCAGCAGTTTATCGACCCCGGGACTAGCGGTGGACACCGGGGAGCTGTTTTTT.

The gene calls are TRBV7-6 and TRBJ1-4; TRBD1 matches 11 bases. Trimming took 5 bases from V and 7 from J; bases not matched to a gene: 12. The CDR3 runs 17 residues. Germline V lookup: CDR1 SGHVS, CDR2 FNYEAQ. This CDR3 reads CASSLGTGGDIGEKLFF. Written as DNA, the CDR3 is TGTGCCAGCAGCCTCGGGACAGGGGGGGATATAGGTGAAAAACTGTTTTTT.

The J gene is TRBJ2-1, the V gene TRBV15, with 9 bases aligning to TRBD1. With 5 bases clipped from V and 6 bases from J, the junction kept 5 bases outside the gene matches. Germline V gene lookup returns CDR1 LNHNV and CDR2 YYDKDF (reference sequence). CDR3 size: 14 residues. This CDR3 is CATSPGTGSNEQFF. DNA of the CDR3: TGTGCCACCAGCCCGGGGACAGGGTCCAATGAGCAGTTCTTC.